The sample holds one count of the clone carrying this TCR beta chain. Sequencing was performed with immunoSEQ multiplex PCR; in TCRdb, only in-frame clones are kept and a portion is missing. This sample carries more than 55,000 clones, over 65% of them seen once, and the ten largest clones take 3% to 3.5%. Looked up from germline, CDR1 is KGHSH and CDR2 is LQKENI. The CDR3 contains 14 residues. V was pared by 5 bases and J by 4 bases, with 5 bases of the junction left unmatched. These data originate in a study of early stage breast cancer tumors. The chain carries TRBV18 and TRBJ2-3; TRBD1 agrees at 8 bases. This clonotype was sampled from a person aged 25 to 39 with breast cancer. The sample was blood. Here the CDR3 reads CASSSGQGADTQYF. The CDR3 nucleotides are TGTGCCAGCTCATCTGGACAGGGAGCAGATACGCAGTATTTT.